This T cell receptor (beta chain) was recorded in a study of T cell responses to AZD1222 COVID-19 vaccine (dated by TCRdb to about 2021). Study-wide context: AZD1222 recipients given second doses at about 4 weeks or at about 12 weeks were pooled, since spike-specific TCR depth and breadth were not found to differ between the two schedules. TCR sequencing was performed for about 250 trial participants, of whom 200 to 220 were given two doses of AZD1222 and some 26 were given two doses of MenACWY control vaccine. Trial participants were enrolled into age subgroups of 18-55, 56-69 and 70-plus years, which contained about 150, 28 and 57 TCR-sequenced participants, respectively. Overall results and qualifications from the work: In the small 56-69-year group, the increase in depth fell short of significance, most likely because of low power. Participants were mostly white British, with more females than males. The authors suggested clonal diversity may have been underestimated. Conclusions about previously exposed vaccinees are limited because only five to seven AZD1222 recipients were SARS-CoV-2 seropositive at baseline. Because no day 14 peak-response samples were available, repertoires were characterized only after the peak T cell response. The vaccine-associated CD4 TCRs covered the entire spike protein, and the dominant responses fell in regions 160-218 and 743-854. After two AZD1222 doses, both the breadth and the depth of spike-specific TCRs were significantly higher than at day 0 and than in MenACWY recipients. Epitopes outside the regions mutated in the B.1.351 and B.1.1.7 variants were reportedly recognized by nearly half of the unique spike-specific TCRs.

The CDR3 regions of human TCRbeta chains were subjected to immunosequencing. The study's processing was this. Repertoire TCRs were checked for matches against a reference library of SARS-CoV-2-specific TCRs that had been generated using the MIRA antigen-specificity platform. Breadth was defined as the fraction of unique TCRs that were SARS-CoV-2-associated, and depth was defined as the fraction of total T cells that were SARS-CoV-2-associated. Each spike-specific TCR was assigned to its reactive spike region and to a CD4 or CD8 class using the MIRA data. Log10-transformed breadth and depth values were compared by one-way ANOVA with Sidak's multiple comparisons tests. What TCRdb holds here is the immuneACCESS table cut down to in-frame rearrangements. Part of the clones is not present; checked against another copy, under half of the missing clones reflect an unresolved V gene, and the others are unexplained. The V and J calls and clone size are taken from that table; D and trimming were inferred from the DNA. In all, the sample holds 95,000 to 150,000 clones, and about nine tenths of those were seen once. Approximately 7.5% of the sample is taken by the ten largest.

Read against the paper, the sample's time point label means: baseline before first vaccination. Vaccinee samples were obtained from the UK trials COV001 and COV002, which included a single-blind randomized controlled phase 2/3 trial of AZD1222 (ChAdOx1 nCoV-19) in healthy adults. For TCRbeta chain sequencing, PBMC samples from trial participants were taken at day 0 and at day 28 after the second dose. Via the germline V gene (reference sequence), CDR1 is MNHEY and CDR2 SMNVEV. Its CDR3 holds 14 amino acids, cysteine through phenylalanine. The read is trimmed to its CDR3 DNA, 42 bases read in frame from base 1. V and J are trimmed by 7 bases and 6 bases, and the gene matches miss 5 bases of the junction. A note on this clone: Its antigen is still unknown. There are no base qualities to consult, and no much larger clone falls within one base.

The origin of this receptor is an adult in good health. Here the chain combines TRBV27 and TRBJ2-2; 10 junctional bases match TRBD1. This specimen was peripheral blood, taken on day 0 of AZD1222 vaccination. The CDR3 in this case is CASTRQGASGELFF. The bases read TGTGCCAGCACCAGACAGGGGGCTTCCGGGGAGCTGTTTTTT.